A selection of T cell receptor beta chains follows, all from one sample in a study of liver allograft versus peripheral blood T cells. TCRdb reprocessed the reads with MiXCR, giving one entry per CDR3 protein. This table holds 6,000 or so distinct CDR3 sequences, about a sixth found once. The origin of the receptors is a human patient who had a liver transplant. A subset of T cells may come from the graft donor. The CDR3 runs from the conserved cysteine through the conserved F or W. Each record gives: J gene, D gene, V gene, CDR3 protein. The D gene is left open where the match is weak.

j_call: TRBJ2-5; d_call: .; v_call: TRBV6-5; cdr3_aa: CASSSSGGSQETQYF
j_call: TRBJ1-2; d_call: TRBD1; v_call: TRBV5-6; cdr3_aa: CASSSGQADYGYTF
j_call: TRBJ1-5; d_call: TRBD1; v_call: TRBV29-1; cdr3_aa: CSVVTETGANQPQHF
j_call: TRBJ2-1; d_call: .; v_call: TRBV9; cdr3_aa: CASSVSLADNEQFF
j_call: TRBJ2-3; d_call: .; v_call: TRBV10-3; cdr3_aa: CAISDLTDTQYF
j_call: TRBJ2-5; d_call: TRBD2; v_call: TRBV28; cdr3_aa: CASSLSSGAAGETQYF
j_call: TRBJ2-7; d_call: .; v_call: TRBV11-3; cdr3_aa: CASSPTRGSEQYF
j_call: TRBJ2-7; d_call: TRBD2; v_call: TRBV10-3; cdr3_aa: CAISLGGSSYEQYF
j_call: TRBJ2-7; d_call: TRBD2; v_call: TRBV28; cdr3_aa: CASSLMGLAYEQYF
j_call: TRBJ1-1; d_call: .; v_call: TRBV6-5; cdr3_aa: CASSYEGSAYTEAFF
j_call: TRBJ2-7; d_call: TRBD1; v_call: TRBV6-1; cdr3_aa: CASSAGQGTYEQYF
j_call: TRBJ1-6; d_call: .; v_call: TRBV7-9; cdr3_aa: CASSPRGANSPLHF
j_call: TRBJ2-7; d_call: .; v_call: TRBV10-1; cdr3_aa: CASSEDEAAGGSSYVQQYF
j_call: TRBJ2-1; d_call: .; v_call: TRBV15; cdr3_aa: CATSSSLGGRHEQFF
j_call: TRBJ2-3; d_call: .; v_call: TRBV27; cdr3_aa: CASSSYSASADTQYF
j_call: TRBJ2-3; d_call: .; v_call: TRBV12-3/TRBV12-4; cdr3_aa: CASSFTSPDTQYF
j_call: TRBJ2-1; d_call: .; v_call: TRBV12-3/TRBV12-4; cdr3_aa: CASSLPGDNEQFF
j_call: TRBJ1-2; d_call: .; v_call: TRBV7-9; cdr3_aa: CASSLDVVTATFYGYTF
j_call: TRBJ1-4; d_call: .; v_call: TRBV10-3; cdr3_aa: CAIREGAESATNEKLFF
j_call: TRBJ1-2; d_call: .; v_call: TRBV25-1; cdr3_aa: CASSGQINYGYTF
j_call: TRBJ1-5; d_call: TRBD1; v_call: TRBV27; cdr3_aa: CASSQIGQGPRQPQHF
j_call: TRBJ2-7; d_call: TRBD2; v_call: TRBV7-9; cdr3_aa: CASSLVLAGAHEQYF
j_call: TRBJ2-7; d_call: TRBD1; v_call: TRBV15; cdr3_aa: CATSYGTGGCEQYF
j_call: TRBJ2-2; d_call: .; v_call: TRBV6-6; cdr3_aa: CASSYDGYTGELFF
j_call: TRBJ1-5; d_call: TRBD1; v_call: TRBV10-3; cdr3_aa: CAIRDRGDQPQHF
j_call: TRBJ1-6; d_call: TRBD1; v_call: TRBV28; cdr3_aa: CASSLWGGQSNNSPLHF
j_call: TRBJ1-4; d_call: .; v_call: TRBV27; cdr3_aa: CASSFGGEAGEKLFF
j_call: TRBJ2-3; d_call: .; v_call: TRBV10-3; cdr3_aa: CAISESPRVTPTQYF
j_call: TRBJ2-7; d_call: .; v_call: TRBV6-6; cdr3_aa: CASGYTPYEKYF
j_call: TRBJ2-7; d_call: .; v_call: TRBV28; cdr3_aa: CASSFSYEQYF
j_call: TRBJ1-2; d_call: .; v_call: TRBV9; cdr3_aa: CASSVATSPGGRDLIGYTF
j_call: TRBJ1-1; d_call: .; v_call: TRBV19; cdr3_aa: CASTLLYDTEAFF
j_call: TRBJ1-4; d_call: .; v_call: TRBV5-1; cdr3_aa: CASSLFGGGNEKLFF
j_call: TRBJ2-7; d_call: .; v_call: TRBV7-9; cdr3_aa: CASSLVGGHEQYF
j_call: TRBJ1-5; d_call: .; v_call: TRBV19; cdr3_aa: CASSVQVNTQGNQPQHF
j_call: TRBJ1-6; d_call: .; v_call: TRBV6-5; cdr3_aa: CASRIGTRDSPLHF
j_call: TRBJ2-7; d_call: .; v_call: TRBV7-9; cdr3_aa: CASSSLAAYEQYF
j_call: TRBJ2-3; d_call: .; v_call: TRBV20-1; cdr3_aa: CSAPEGADTQYF
j_call: TRBJ1-2; d_call: TRBD1; v_call: TRBV6-5; cdr3_aa: CASRLTGMGGYTF
j_call: TRBJ2-1; d_call: .; v_call: TRBV30; cdr3_aa: CAWSGLPYEQFF
j_call: TRBJ1-1; d_call: .; v_call: TRBV27; cdr3_aa: CASGHRGSQAFF
j_call: TRBJ2-7; d_call: .; v_call: TRBV5-6; cdr3_aa: CASTLGKAEQYF
j_call: TRBJ2-7; d_call: TRBD1; v_call: TRBV15; cdr3_aa: CATSLDRAPYEQYF
j_call: TRBJ2-2; d_call: .; v_call: TRBV10-3; cdr3_aa: CAINNQGFGELFF
j_call: TRBJ2-7; d_call: .; v_call: TRBV11-2; cdr3_aa: CASSLQVHEQYF
j_call: TRBJ1-1; d_call: .; v_call: TRBV13; cdr3_aa: CASSSTQEAFF
j_call: TRBJ1-2; d_call: .; v_call: TRBV7-9; cdr3_aa: CASSLFLKPDSGYTF
j_call: TRBJ1-4; d_call: .; v_call: TRBV27; cdr3_aa: CASSLSLDSVADEKLFF